Listed here are 22 T cell receptor beta chains from one sample, sequenced in a study of T cells in Graves' hyperthyroidism and ophthalmopathy (dated by TCRdb to the late 2010s). Preparation of the library involved multiplex PCR. Reads for this sample came from an Illumina HiSeq 2000. Amplification of TCR beta CDR3 regions was carried out from RNA transcripts. A first-round RT-PCR of the TCR CDR3 used the HTBI primer set with the Qiagen OneStep RT-PCR kit. TCRdb's own reprocessing of the public reads used fastp at Q25 and MiXCR and kept productive beta chains. A single entry per CDR3 protein holds the most common genes and DNA from its merged rows. The sample includes around 610,000 distinct CDR3 sequences, with over 12% observed a single time. The top ten constitute roughly 4.3% of the sample. The specimen sequenced was blood. Every receptor here comes from a woman aged 35 to 49 with Graves' ophthalmopathy.

This clonotype was recorded at least ten times. The genes are TRBV29-1 and TRBJ1-1; 7 nucleotides align to TRBD1. Germline lookup yields CDR1 SQVTM and CDR2 ANQGSEA. CDR3 size: 13 residues. J lost 6 bases, V lost 4 bases, and 8 bases had no gene match. The CDR3 bases are TGCAGCGTTGCTGGCAGGGGGGGTTCTGAAGCTTTCTTT. Translation: CSVAGRGGSEAFF.

This clonotype was counted only a few times. The V gene is TRBV5-1, the J gene TRBJ2-5; 10 bases map to TRBD2. The CDR3 contains 16 residues. The V gene end was trimmed by 0 bases and the J gene end by 5 bases; junction bases not matched to a gene: 7. Germline CDR1 SGHRS, CDR2 YFSETQ. The CDR3 DNA follows: TGCGCCAGCAGCTTGGAGGGAGCGGGAGGGCTCGAGACCCAGTACTTC. Translated, it gives CASSLEGAGGLETQYF.

The rearrangement joins TRBV12-3 or TRBV12-4 to TRBJ1-1; 8 positions match TRBD1. V shed 6 bases, J shed 7 bases, and the junction held 7 bases outside the gene matches. The CDR3 sequence is 13 residues long. Here the CDR3 DNA reads TGTGCCAGCAGCTCAAGACAGGGGTTTGAAGCTTTCTTT. Protein product: CASSSRQGFEAFF.

This clonotype was counted only a few times. The gene calls are TRBV4-1 and TRBJ1-2; 7 bases agree with TRBD1. Germline V lookup: CDR1 MGHRA, CDR2 YSYEKL. This CDR3 contains 14 residues. With V trimmed by 8 bases and J by 5 bases, 11 bases remained unmatched. CDR3 DNA: TGCGCCAGCGGCCGACAGGGTGATCGGTATGGCTACACCTTC. Translated: CASGRQGDRYGYTF.

This clonotype was detected only once. With a much larger clone just one base away, this may be a read error. The rearrangement uses TRBV30 and TRBJ2-7, with 9 bases that match TRBD1. Germline V gene data show CDR1 as GTSNPN and CDR2 as SVGIG (reference sequence). This CDR3 contains 14 residues. CDR3 sequence reads: CAWSSGTGFDDQYF. CDR3 DNA: TGTGCCTGGAGTTCCGGGACAGGGTTCGACGATCAGTACTTC.

At least ten counts were recorded for this clonotype. This chain joins TRBV29-1 and TRBJ2-7, with D unclear. Trimming pared 4 bases from V and 1 base from J, leaving 8 bases between. This CDR3 contains 12 residues. Germline V gene lookup returns CDR1 SQVTM and CDR2 ANQGSEA. The CDR3 nucleotides are TGCAGCGTTGGTGCCGATTCCTACGAGCAGTACTTC. Its translation: CSVGADSYEQYF.

Ten or more counts support this clonotype. The chain uses TRBV28 and TRBJ2-7; TRBD2 might be the D (6 bases). This CDR3 spans 15 amino acids. Germline values: CDR1 MDHEN, CDR2 SYDVKM. V was cut by 4 bases and J by 0 bases, with 13 bases left in between. CDR3 region: CASSSASANSYEQYF. The DNA for the CDR3 is TGTGCCAGCAGTTCCGCTAGCGCGAACTCCTACGAGCAGTACTTC.

This clonotype was counted at least ten times. The chain employs TRBV7-2 and TRBJ1-2; D is uncertain. V lost 4 bases, J lost 4 bases, and 13 bases lay in between. Per the germline V gene, CDR1 is SGHTA and CDR2 is FQGNSA. This CDR3 has 14 residues. The CDR3 region is CASSSRMLSYGYTF. CDR3 nucleotides: TGTGCCAGCAGCTCACGGATGCTCAGCTATGGCTACACCTTC.

This chain uses TRBV3-1 with TRBJ2-7; weak D call: TRBD2 (6 bases). The germline V gene has CDR1 LGHDT and CDR2 YNNKEL (reference sequence). The CDR3 spans 15 residues. Trimming took off 0 bases at V and 2 bases at J, with 11 bases between the two ends. As DNA, the CDR3 is TGTGCCAGCAGCCAAGATCCGGGGGTTACCTACGAGCAGTACTTC. Its translation is CASSQDPGVTYEQYF.

This clonotype was detected ten times or more. This may be a read error, as it is one base from a much larger clone. The rearrangement links TRBV6-2 or TRBV6-3 to TRBJ2-2; no clear D gene. CDR1 is MNHEY and CDR2 is SVGEGT in the germline V gene. Trimming stripped 3 bases from V and 7 bases from J, with 9 bases between. The CDR3 sequence is 13 residues long. The CDR3 loop is CASSYVRSGELFF. For the CDR3, the DNA is TGTGCCAGCAGTTATGTCCGTAGCGGGGAGCTGTTTTTT.

This clonotype has a count of ten or more. The CDR3 here is CSAGGTAGSYEQYF. The CDR3 bases are TGCAGTGCTGGAGGGACAGCCGGTTCCTACGAGCAGTACTTC. The V and J genes are TRBV20-1 and TRBJ2-7, with D possibly TRBD1 on 7 matching bases. CDR3 size: 14 residues. The V end was cut by 5 bases, the J end by 1 base, with 15 bases between. Germline lookup yields CDR1 DFQATT and CDR2 SNEGSKA (reference sequence).

Many counts were recorded for this clonotype. The chain couples TRBV6-5 to TRBJ1-1; TRBD1 matches 11 bases. CDR3 size: 16 residues. Germline V gives CDR1 MNHEY, CDR2 SVGAGI. V shed 2 bases and J 1 base; nucleotides not matched to a gene: 3. CDR3 sequence: CASSYRTGGANTEAFF. The CDR3 nucleotides are TGTGCCAGCAGTTACCGGACAGGGGGCGCGAACACTGAAGCTTTCTTT.

This clonotype was picked up many times. This chain joins TRBV24-1 and TRBJ1-2, with D perhaps TRBD1 (5 bases). The CDR3 loop spans 13 amino acids. V lost 6 bases and J lost 3, with 10 bases in between. In germline, CDR1 is KGHDR, CDR2 SFDVKD. The CDR3 is CATSRDGHYGYTF. The CDR3 DNA reads TGTGCCACCAGTCGGGACGGACACTATGGCTACACCTTC.

This clonotype was detected ten times or more. This chain connects TRBV7-8 to TRBJ2-2; 8 nucleotides agree with TRBD1. J was trimmed by 4 bases and V by 2 bases; bases with no gene match: 9. This CDR3 is built from 17 residues. The germline CDR1 and CDR2 sequences are SGHVS and FQNEAQ. The CDR3 coding sequence is TGTGCCAGCAGCTTATTACCGGGACAGGTTACCACCGGGGAGCTGTTTTTT. Translating it yields CASSLLPGQVTTGELFF.

This clonotype was picked up a small number of times. The CDR3 region has the DNA TGTGCCTGGAGTTGGGGCCCCACTGAAGCTTTCTTT. This sequence encodes CAWSWGPTEAFF. The chain uses TRBV30 and TRBJ1-1; D is perhaps TRBD1 (5 bases). The CDR3 totals 12 residues. Germline CDR1 and CDR2: GTSNPN and SVGIG (reference sequence). V lost 2 bases, J lost 4 bases, and 8 bases lay in between.

The rearrangement links TRBV5-1 to TRBJ2-2; D remains unclear. Germline CDR1 is SGHRS and CDR2 is YFSETQ. V was clipped by 5 bases and J by 3 bases, with 14 bases between them. The CDR3 has 15 amino acids. The CDR3 nucleotides read TGCGCCAGCAGTGAAATCGGGCCTCACACCGGGGAGCTGTTTTTT. It encodes CASSEIGPHTGELFF.

This clonotype appeared many times. This chain joins TRBV6-1 and TRBJ2-7, with TRBD1 as a possible D gene (6 bases). From germline, CDR1 is MNHNS and CDR2 SASEGT. V was pared by 6 bases and J by 2 bases, with 11 bases between. The CDR3 contains 13 residues. CDR3 loop: CASSSGVAYEQYF. CDR3 bases: TGTGCCAGCAGCTCAGGGGTGGCCTACGAGCAGTACTTC.

The table lists this clonotype with many counts. The V gene is TRBV19, the J gene TRBJ1-5, with D possibly TRBD1 on 5 matching bases. Germline V lookup: CDR1 LNHDA, CDR2 SQIVND (reference sequence). The CDR3 covers 14 residues. The V and J ends lost 11 bases and 0 bases respectively, with 14 bases between them. CDR3 sequence (DNA): TGTGCCTCCGGGACCCGGACTAGCAATCAGCCCCAGCATTTT. Translated, it gives CASGTRTSNQPQHF.

The table lists this clonotype with a few counts. The V gene is TRBV15, the J gene TRBJ1-1; unclear D gene. Germline V gives CDR1 LNHNV, CDR2 YYDKDF (reference sequence). The CDR3 is made up of 14 amino acids. The V end was cut by 1 base, the J end by 2 bases, with 8 bases between. The CDR3 region is CATSRGPLNTEAFF. The CDR3 bases are TGTGCCACCAGCAGAGGACCACTCAACACTGAAGCTTTCTTT.

This clonotype was detected many times. The chain has TRBV7-9 and TRBJ1-2; maybe TRBD1 (5 bases). V was pared by 7 bases and J by 5 bases, with 20 bases between. From germline, CDR1 is SEHNR and CDR2 FQNEAQ (reference sequence). This CDR3 region has 15 residues. CDR3 sequence: CASTLAAGSEYGYTF. Written as DNA, the CDR3 is TGTGCCAGCACCCTAGCGGCAGGGTCGGAGTATGGCTACACCTTC.

This clonotype has a count of ten or more. The chain combines TRBV6-5 with TRBJ2-5; D not resolved. CDR3 length equals 15 residues. The V and J ends lost 0 bases and 4 bases respectively, with 12 bases between them. CDR1 and CDR2 (germline): MNHEY, SVGAGI. The CDR3 bases are TGTGCCAGCAGTTACTCGGGTGGCAGTTCAGAGACCCAGTACTTC. Protein sequence: CASSYSGGSSETQYF.

The V call is TRBV18, the J call TRBJ2-7; tentatively, D is TRBD2 (6 bases). Germline lookup yields CDR1 KGHSH and CDR2 LQKENI. CDR3 length: 15 residues. V lost 5 bases to trimming and J lost 0 bases, with 14 bases between them. The DNA for the CDR3 is TGTGCCAGCTCAAGTGCTAGCGACCACTCCTACGAGCAGTACTTC. It specifies CASSSASDHSYEQYF.